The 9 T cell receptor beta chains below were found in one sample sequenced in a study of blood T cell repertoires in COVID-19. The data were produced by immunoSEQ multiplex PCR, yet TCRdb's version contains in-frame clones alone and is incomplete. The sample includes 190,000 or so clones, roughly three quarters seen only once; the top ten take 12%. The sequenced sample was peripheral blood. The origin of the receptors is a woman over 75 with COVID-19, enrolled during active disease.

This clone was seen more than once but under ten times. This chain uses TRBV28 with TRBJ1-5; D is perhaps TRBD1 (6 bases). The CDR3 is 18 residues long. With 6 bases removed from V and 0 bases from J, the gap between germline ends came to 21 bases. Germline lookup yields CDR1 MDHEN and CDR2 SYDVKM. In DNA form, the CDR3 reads TGTGCCAGCAGAAATCCGGGACAAGGCCTGTATAGCAATCAGCCCCAGCATTTT. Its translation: CASRNPGQGLYSNQPQHF. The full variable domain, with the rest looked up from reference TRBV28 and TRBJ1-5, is DVKVTQSSRYLVKRTGEKVFLECVQDMDHENMFWYRQDPGLGLRLIYFSYDVKMKEKGDIPEGYSVSREKKERFSLILESASTNQTSMYLCASRNPGQGLYSNQPQHFGDGTRLSIL.

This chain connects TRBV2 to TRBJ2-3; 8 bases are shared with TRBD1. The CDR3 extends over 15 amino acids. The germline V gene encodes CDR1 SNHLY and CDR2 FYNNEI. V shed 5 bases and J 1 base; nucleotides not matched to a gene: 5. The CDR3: CASSPDRVRTDTQYF. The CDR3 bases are TGTGCCAGCAGTCCGGACAGGGTCCGCACAGATACGCAGTATTTT.

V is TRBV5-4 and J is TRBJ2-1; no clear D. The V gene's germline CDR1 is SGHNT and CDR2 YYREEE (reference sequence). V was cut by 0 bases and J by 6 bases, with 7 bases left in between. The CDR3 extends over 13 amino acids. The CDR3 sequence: CASSLGAPNEQFF. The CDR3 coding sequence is TGTGCCAGCAGCTTGGGGGCCCCCAATGAGCAGTTCTTC.

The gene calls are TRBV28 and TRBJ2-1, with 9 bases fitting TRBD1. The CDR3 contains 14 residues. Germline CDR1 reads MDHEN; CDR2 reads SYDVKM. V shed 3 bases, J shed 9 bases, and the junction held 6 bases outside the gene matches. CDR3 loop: CASSLGQGNIEQFF. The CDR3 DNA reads TGTGCCAGCAGTTTGGGACAGGGTAATATTGAGCAGTTCTTC.

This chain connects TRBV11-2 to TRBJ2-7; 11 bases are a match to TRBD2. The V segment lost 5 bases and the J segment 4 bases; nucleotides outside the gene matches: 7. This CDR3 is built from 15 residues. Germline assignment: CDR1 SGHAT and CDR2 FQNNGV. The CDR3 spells CASSLLGLAVYEQYF. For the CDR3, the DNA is TGTGCCAGCAGCCTACTGGGACTAGCGGTATACGAGCAGTACTTC.

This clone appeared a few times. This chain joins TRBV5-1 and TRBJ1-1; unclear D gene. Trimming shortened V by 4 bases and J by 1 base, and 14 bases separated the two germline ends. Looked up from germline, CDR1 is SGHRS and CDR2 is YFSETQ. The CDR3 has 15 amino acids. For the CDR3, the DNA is TGCGCCAGCAGCCCCAGAATGCAACAGAACACTGAAGCTTTCTTT. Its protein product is CASSPRMQQNTEAFF.

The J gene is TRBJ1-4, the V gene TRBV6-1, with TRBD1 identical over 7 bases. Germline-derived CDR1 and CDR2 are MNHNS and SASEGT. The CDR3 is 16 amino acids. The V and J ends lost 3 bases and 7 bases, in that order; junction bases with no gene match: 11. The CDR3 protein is CASSDMGQPRGEKLFF. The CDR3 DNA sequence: TGTGCCAGCAGTGATATGGGACAGCCGAGGGGTGAAAAACTGTTTTTT.

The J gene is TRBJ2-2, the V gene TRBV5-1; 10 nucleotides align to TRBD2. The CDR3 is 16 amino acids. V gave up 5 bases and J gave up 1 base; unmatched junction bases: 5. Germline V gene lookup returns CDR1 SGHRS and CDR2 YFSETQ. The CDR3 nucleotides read TGCGCCAGCAGGCCTCTAGCGGGGGTGAACACCGGGGAGCTGTTTTTT. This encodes CASRPLAGVNTGELFF.

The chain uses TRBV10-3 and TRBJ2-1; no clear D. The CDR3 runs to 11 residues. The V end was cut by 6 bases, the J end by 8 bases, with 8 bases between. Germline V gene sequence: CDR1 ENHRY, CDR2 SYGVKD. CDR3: CAIRAQDEQFF. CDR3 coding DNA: TGTGCCATCAGGGCCCAGGATGAGCAGTTCTTC.